Below are 20 T cell receptor beta chains sequenced from a single sample in a study of T cells in Graves' hyperthyroidism and ophthalmopathy. The investigators amplified TCR beta CDR3 regions from RNA transcripts. The HTBI primer set drove a first-round RT-PCR of the TCR CDR3. Each CDR3 protein is one row after TCRdb ran MiXCR on the multiplex PCR reads. The sample carries fewer than 450,000 distinct CDR3 sequences, around 15% recorded once. The sequenced sample was blood. The origin of the receptors is a man aged 45-65 years with Graves' ophthalmopathy.

This clonotype was seen only once. The chain joins TRBV6-2 or TRBV6-3 to TRBJ2-1, with D possibly being TRBD1 (5 bases). CDR3 length: 13 residues. V dropped 4 bases and J dropped 4 bases, with 8 bases sitting between them. Germline CDR1 is MNHEY and CDR2 is SVGEGT. The CDR3 nucleotides read TGTGCCAGCAGTTGGACAACTTACAATGAGCAGTTCTTC. It translates to CASSWTTYNEQFF.

The chain joins TRBV2 to TRBJ2-7; no firm D call. V was pared by 4 bases and J by 5 bases, with 6 bases between. The CDR3 spans 11 residues. Germline V gives CDR1 SNHLY, CDR2 FYNNEI. The CDR3 sequence is CASSVDHEQYF. CDR3 in DNA: TGTGCCAGCAGTGTTGACCACGAGCAGTACTTC.

The sample holds a few counts of this clonotype. The genes are TRBV18 and TRBJ2-2, with D tentatively TRBD2 (6 bases). The CDR3 consists of 18 residues. Germline CDR1 reads KGHSH; CDR2 reads LQKENI. With 2 bases removed from V and 4 bases from J, the gap between germline ends came to 20 bases. The CDR3 spells CASSPVDGGGASTGELFF. The CDR3 DNA is TGTGCCAGCTCACCAGTCGATGGGGGAGGCGCGTCCACCGGGGAGCTGTTTTTT.

J is TRBJ1-2 and V is TRBV19; D remains ambiguous. The V end lost 3 bases, the J end lost 8 bases, and 13 bases lay between the germline ends. CDR3 size: 13 residues. The germline gives CDR1 LNHDA, CDR2 SQIVND (reference sequence). The CDR3 here is CASSMEGMLGYTF. CDR3 bases: TGTGCCAGTAGTATGGAAGGGATGTTGGGCTACACCTTC.

This clonotype was observed a few times. The chain couples TRBV3-1 to TRBJ1-4, with 9 bases aligning to TRBD1. CDR1 and CDR2 (germline): LGHDT, YNNKEL (reference sequence). The V and J ends lost 5 bases and 8 bases, in that order; junction bases with no gene match: 9. The CDR3 covers 15 residues. The CDR3 nucleotides are TGTGCCAGCAGCACGCCGGGACAGGGTGGGGAAAAACTGTTTTTT. It specifies CASSTPGQGGEKLFF. Full variable domain (rest looked up from reference TRBV3-1 and TRBJ1-4): DTAVSQTPKYLVTQMGNDKSIKCEQNLGHDTMYWYKQDSKKFLKIMFSYNNKELIINETVPNRFSPKSPDKAHLNLHINSLELGDSAVYFCASSTPGQGGEKLFFGSGTQLSVL.

In regard to this clonotype: A read error may explain this, as a much larger clone is one base away. The rearrangement uses TRBV11-3 and TRBJ2-7; 8 bases are a match to TRBD2. V lost 1 base, J lost 5 bases, and 1 base stayed unmatched. This CDR3 has 13 amino acids. CDR1 is SGHNT, CDR2 YENEEA, per germline. CDR3 coding DNA: TGTGCCAGCAGCTTAGTAGCGGGACACGAGCAGTACTTC. Translating gives CASSLVAGHEQYF.

This clonotype was recorded at least ten times. The CDR3 loop is CASSLRQVGELFF. The CDR3 nucleotides read TGTGCCAGCAGCCTCCGGCAGGTCGGGGAGCTGTTTTTT. This chain connects TRBV3-1 to TRBJ2-2; D ambiguous. CDR3 size: 13 residues. V gave up 4 bases and J gave up 7 bases, with 10 bases separating them. Germline V gives CDR1 LGHDT, CDR2 YNNKEL (reference sequence).

This clonotype has ten or more counts. The rearrangement links TRBV2 to TRBJ2-1; 8 bases are shared with TRBD2. CDR3 length: 14 residues. The germline V gene encodes CDR1 SNHLY and CDR2 FYNNEI. The trim removed 6 bases at V and 7 bases at J, leaving 8 bases unmatched. CDR3 protein: CASRGEGGRNEQFF. CDR3 DNA: TGTGCCAGCAGGGGTGAGGGCGGGAGGAATGAGCAGTTCTTC.

This clonotype occurred many times. The V call is TRBV12-3 or TRBV12-4, the J call TRBJ1-1; D is undetermined. V was clipped by 1 base and J by 6 bases, with 9 bases between them. CDR3 length: 13 residues. The CDR3 DNA sequence: TGTGCCAGCAGTTTAGAGGGTAGCCCTGAAGCTTTCTTT. Protein sequence: CASSLEGSPEAFF.

This clonotype was seen a few times. The rearrangement joins TRBV6-1 to TRBJ1-2; 10 bases map to TRBD1. The trim removed 6 bases at V and 6 bases at J, leaving 16 bases unmatched. CDR1 MNHNS and CDR2 SASEGT come from the germline V gene. CDR3 length: 17 amino acids. This CDR3 reads CASSLPDWTGGADGYTF. As DNA, the CDR3 is TGTGCCAGCAGCCTCCCTGACTGGACAGGGGGTGCGGATGGCTACACCTTC.

The V call is TRBV4-1, the J call TRBJ2-1; 7 positions match TRBD1. CDR1 is MGHRA and CDR2 is YSYEKL in the germline V gene. Trimming removed 5 bases from V and 5 bases from J; junction bases left unmatched: 9. The CDR3 covers 15 residues. This chain's CDR3 is CASSYPGTVDNEQFF. CDR3 nucleotide sequence: TGCGCCAGCAGCTACCCCGGGACAGTAGACAATGAGCAGTTCTTC.

This clonotype was seen many times. The chain couples TRBV11-2 to TRBJ2-7; weak D call: TRBD1 (5 bases). V was clipped by 4 bases and J by 1 base, with 11 bases between them. CDR3 length: 14 amino acids. CDR1 and CDR2 (germline): SGHAT, FQNNGV. The CDR3 here is CASSSRPGSYEQYF. The CDR3 DNA follows: TGTGCCAGCAGCTCCCGTCCAGGGTCCTACGAGCAGTACTTC.

V gene TRBV5-1 combines with J gene TRBJ1-1; possibly TRBD1 for D (6 bases). The CDR3 consists of 16 residues. Per the germline V gene, CDR1 is SGHRS and CDR2 is YFSETQ. V lost 0 bases to trimming and J lost 1 base, with 13 bases between them. CDR3: CASSLARGPPNTEAFF. CDR3 DNA sequence: TGCGCCAGCAGCTTGGCCAGGGGACCGCCGAACACTGAAGCTTTCTTT.

This clonotype was recorded many times. The chain employs TRBV11-2 and TRBJ2-2; possible D gene TRBD2, 5 bases. Germline V lookup: CDR1 SGHAT, CDR2 FQNNGV. Deletions cut 4 bases from V and 1 base from J, with 16 bases between. CDR3 length: 17 residues. Written as DNA, the CDR3 is TGTGCCAGCAGCTACCACCAAGCGGTCCTGAACACCGGGGAGCTGTTTTTT. This encodes CASSYHQAVLNTGELFF.

Ten or more counts support this clonotype. The rearrangement links TRBV7-8 to TRBJ2-1; TRBD2 is a possible D gene (5 bases). V lost 1 base, J lost 14 bases, and 15 bases lay in between. From germline, CDR1 is SGHVS and CDR2 FQNEAQ. The CDR3 sequence is 13 residues long. The CDR3 sequence is CASSLEGLDFKFF. As DNA, the CDR3 is TGTGCCAGCAGCTTAGAAGGGTTGGACTTTAAGTTCTTC.

The chain recombines TRBV9 with TRBJ2-1; D is uncertain. The CDR3 covers 13 residues. V dropped 6 bases and J dropped 3 bases, with 10 bases sitting between them. CDR1 and CDR2 from the germline V gene are SGDLS and YYNGEE. The CDR3 here is CASNSPLYNEQFF. In nucleotides, the CDR3 is TGTGCCAGCAACTCACCACTCTACAATGAGCAGTTCTTC.

Ten or more counts support this clonotype. The rearrangement joins TRBV6-5 to TRBJ1-1; D perhaps matches TRBD1 (5 bases). V lost 0 bases and J 10 bases, leaving 12 bases between the germline ends. Germline values: CDR1 MNHEY, CDR2 SVGAGI. The CDR3 is 13 amino acids. The CDR3 is CASSYSGRVGAFF. The CDR3 DNA reads as TGTGCCAGCAGTTACTCCGGCAGGGTCGGAGCTTTCTTT.

This clonotype was detected many times. This chain connects TRBV5-1 to TRBJ2-3, with D unclear. CDR1 and CDR2 from the germline V gene are SGHRS and YFSETQ. V lost 0 bases and J lost 0, with 11 bases in between. CDR3 length equals 16 residues. The CDR3 DNA follows: TGCGCCAGCAGCTTGGCCCGTCTTAAAAGCACAGATACGCAGTATTTT. As protein: CASSLARLKSTDTQYF.

Remarks on this clonotype: Possible read error: a much larger clone is one base away. This chain joins TRBV11-3 and TRBJ2-1; TRBD2 might be the D (5 bases). V was cut by 1 base and J by 6 bases, with 16 bases left in between. From germline, CDR1 is SGHNT and CDR2 YENEEA. CDR3 length equals 16 residues. The CDR3: CASSLVPRGLFNEQFF. The CDR3 DNA sequence: TGTGCCAGCAGCTTAGTCCCCCGGGGTCTTTTCAATGAGCAGTTCTTC.

This clonotype was detected ten times or more. The chain recombines TRBV29-1 with TRBJ1-2, with 11 bases matching TRBD1. With 7 bases clipped from V and 9 bases from J, the junction kept 16 bases outside the gene matches. The V gene's germline CDR1 is SQVTM and CDR2 ANQGSEA. The CDR3 is 15 amino acids. This chain's CDR3 is CSATTGSGQGERYTF. CDR3 DNA: TGCAGCGCTACTACCGGATCGGGACAGGGGGAGCGCTACACCTTC. The full variable domain, with the rest looked up from reference TRBV29-1 and TRBJ1-2, is SAVISQKPSRDICQRGTSLTIQCQVDSQVTMMFWYRQQPGQSLTLIATANQGSEATYESGFVIDKFPISRPNLTFSTLTVSNMSPEDSSIYLCSATTGSGQGERYTFGSGTRLTVV.